A single T cell receptor beta chain is shown here with its context. This specimen comes from a study of OX40 agonist ivuxolimab in advanced cancers. The protocol was immunoSEQ multiplex PCR, while the TCRdb copy is restricted to in-frame clones and leaves out a portion. This sample carries roughly 20,000 clones, approximately 87% of them seen once, and the ten largest clones take about 17%. The clonotype comes from an adult with an advanced solid tumor such as melanoma, head and neck, liver or kidney cancer. The starting material was CD4+ or CD8+ T cells sorted from blood, obtained in a trial of the OX40 agonist ivuxolimab.

CDR3 protein: CASSLTQARGMTYEQYF. CDR3 sequence (DNA): TGTGCCAGCAGTCTTACCCAAGCTAGGGGGATGACCTACGAGCAGTACTTC. The V gene is TRBV7-2, the J gene TRBJ2-7, with D maybe TRBD1 (6 bases). The CDR3 is made up of 17 amino acids. Germline V gene sequence: CDR1 SGHTA, CDR2 FQGNSA. Deletions cut 6 bases from V and 2 bases from J, with 23 bases between.